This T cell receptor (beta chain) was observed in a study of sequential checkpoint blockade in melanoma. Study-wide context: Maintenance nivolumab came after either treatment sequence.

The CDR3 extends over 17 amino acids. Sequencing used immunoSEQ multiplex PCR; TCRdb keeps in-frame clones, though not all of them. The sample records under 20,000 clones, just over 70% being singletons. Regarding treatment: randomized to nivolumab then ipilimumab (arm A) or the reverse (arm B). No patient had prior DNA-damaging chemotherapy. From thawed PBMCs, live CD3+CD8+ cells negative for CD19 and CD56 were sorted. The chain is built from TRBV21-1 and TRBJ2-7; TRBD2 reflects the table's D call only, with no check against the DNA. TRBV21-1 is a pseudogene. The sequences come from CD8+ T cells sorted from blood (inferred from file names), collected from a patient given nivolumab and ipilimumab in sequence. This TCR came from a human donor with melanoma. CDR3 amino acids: CASIRRRGPLRSYEQYF. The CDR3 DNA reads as TGTGCCAGCATCAGGAGGAGGGGACCCCTCCGCTCCTACGAGCAGTACTTC.